Below, 30 T cell receptor beta chains from the same sample are listed, as sequenced in a study of CD8+CD57+ T cells in acquired aplastic anemia. Genomic DNA constituted the template upon which TCR beta VDJ and CDR3 profiling was performed. MiXCR, run by TCRdb on the reads, gives a single entry per CDR3 protein. The data contain about 180,000 distinct CDR3 sequences, about 47% of them singletons. Sequencing was performed on sorted CD4+, CD8+, or CD8+CD57+ T cells (not recorded which) from PBMCs. The receptors here all came from a human donor in good health.

This clonotype has more than one count but fewer than ten. A much larger clone lies a single base off, so this may be a read error. The rearrangement joins TRBV20-1 to TRBJ2-1; TRBD2 matches 8 bases. CDR1 is DFQATT, CDR2 SNEGSKA, per germline (reference sequence). The CDR3 extends over 14 amino acids. CDR3 DNA sequence: TGCAGTGCTTTTAGCGGGACCTCCTACCATGAGCAGTTCTTC. Residues: CSAFSGTSYHEQFF.

Many counts were recorded for this clonotype. A much larger clone differs from this one at a single base, so this may be a read error. This rearrangement joins TRBV24-1 to TRBJ2-7; possibly TRBD1 for D (6 bases). Looked up from germline, CDR1 is KGHDR and CDR2 is SFDVKD. The CDR3 contains 15 residues. Trimming took off 7 bases at V and 6 bases at J, with 21 bases between the two ends. CDR3 sequence: CATREMGHRAAEQYF. In nucleotides, the CDR3 is TGTGCCACCAGGGAGATGGGACATAGGGCGGCCGAGCAGTACTTC.

The genes are TRBV5-1 and TRBJ1-1, with 11 bases matching TRBD1. J gave up 2 bases and V 0 bases, and 6 bases lay outside the gene matches. The CDR3 covers 17 residues. Per germline, CDR1 SGHRS and CDR2 YFSETQ. The CDR3 is CASSLGGTGGTNTEAFF. The DNA of the CDR3 is TGCGCCAGCAGCTTGGGTGGGACAGGGGGGACCAACACTGAAGCTTTCTTT.

The chain is built from TRBV29-1 and TRBJ2-7; D may be TRBD2 (6 bases). The V and J ends lost 7 bases and 5 bases respectively, with 12 bases between them. The CDR3 runs 11 residues. Germline V gives CDR1 SQVTM, CDR2 ANQGSEA. CDR3 protein: CSGGRKDEQYF. The CDR3 region has the DNA TGCAGCGGGGGGAGGAAGGACGAGCAGTACTTC.

About this clonotype itself: An end of the junction differs from the germline gene, which may be a read error. CDR3 sequence: CATSSRLGSGRAFF. The CDR3 coding sequence is TGTGCCACTAGCAGCCGTTTGGGTAGCGGGAGGGCTTTCTTT. This rearrangement joins TRBV15 to TRBJ1-1; no definite D call. Germline V CDR1 and CDR2: LNHNV, YYDKDF (reference sequence). The length of the CDR3 is 14 residues. The variable domain in full, with the rest retrieved from reference TRBV15 and TRBJ1-1, is DAMVIQNPRYQVTQFGKPVTLSCSQTLNHNVMYWYQQKSSQAPKLLFHYYDKDFNNEADTPDNFQSRRPNTSFCFLDIRSPGLGDTAMYLCATSSRLGSGRAFFGQGTRLTVV.

This clonotype was found many times. This chain links TRBV19 with TRBJ1-1; the D gene is possibly TRBD1 (5 bases). This CDR3 contains 13 residues. Germline V gene data show CDR1 as LNHDA and CDR2 as SQIVND (reference sequence). Trimming removed 3 bases from V and 4 bases from J, with 9 bases in between. CDR3 DNA: TGTGCCAGTAGTATTCGGGGGACCACTGAAGCTTTCTTT. Its protein is CASSIRGTTEAFF.

V gene TRBV19 combines with J gene TRBJ2-7, with TRBD2 identical over 11 bases. The CDR3 consists of 15 residues. V gave up 1 base and J gave up 2 bases; unmatched junction bases: 1. CDR1 is LNHDA, CDR2 SQIVND, per germline (reference sequence). CDR3 amino acids: CASSIGLAGTYEQYF. In DNA, the CDR3 is TGTGCCAGTAGTATAGGACTAGCGGGGACCTACGAGCAGTACTTC. Complete variable domain (other parts from reference TRBV19 and TRBJ2-7): DGGITQSPKYLFRKEGQNVTLSCEQNLNHDAMYWYRQDPGQGLRLIYYSQIVNDFQKGDIAEGYSVSREKKESFPLTVTSAQKNPTAFYLCASSIGLAGTYEQYFGPGTRLTVT.

This rearrangement joins TRBV6-1 to TRBJ1-2; 7 nucleotides match TRBD1. Looked up from germline, CDR1 is MNHNS and CDR2 is SASEGT. The CDR3 is 14 residues long. J was trimmed by 0 bases and V by 6 bases; bases with no gene match: 4. The chain's CDR3 is CASRGQPSNYGYTF. In DNA, the CDR3 is TGTGCCAGCAGGGGACAGCCATCTAACTATGGCTACACCTTC.

There are many counts of this clonotype. This chain links TRBV7-2 with TRBJ2-7; 10 nucleotides agree with TRBD2. J gave up 5 bases and V 4 bases, and 11 bases lay outside the gene matches. The CDR3 has 16 amino acids. Germline CDR1 is SGHTA and CDR2 is FQGNSA. In DNA, the CDR3 is TGTGCCAGCAGCTCGCCAGGGACTAGCGCCTTTCACGAGCAGTACTTC. Its protein product is CASSSPGTSAFHEQYF.

In this sample, this clonotype turned up a few times. V is TRBV4-2 and J is TRBJ2-3; 9 bases agree with TRBD2. The CDR3 is 20 residues long. V gave up 1 base and J gave up 0 bases; unmatched junction bases: 14. From germline, CDR1 is LGHNA and CDR2 YNFKEQ. The CDR3 sequence is CASSQVQREAPTSSTDTQYF. CDR3 nucleotide sequence: TGTGCCAGCAGCCAAGTACAGCGGGAGGCTCCTACCTCTAGCACAGATACGCAGTATTTT.

This chain uses TRBV7-9 with TRBJ1-6; tentatively, D is TRBD1 (5 bases). This CDR3 has 12 amino acids. CDR1 is SEHNR and CDR2 is FQNEAQ in the germline V gene (reference sequence). Trimming took off 4 bases at V and 12 bases at J, with 10 bases between the two ends. The CDR3 reads CASSSSGGPLHF. CDR3 nucleotide sequence: TGTGCCAGCAGCTCCTCGGGGGGACCCCTCCACTTT.

DNA for the CDR3: TGTGCCAGCAGCGTAGAGACGGGAAGGGATGGAAACACCATATATTTT. Residues: CASSVETGRDGNTIYF. The chain is built from TRBV9 and TRBJ1-3; D gene unclear. Trimming left V 0 bases short and J 3 bases short, with 13 bases between. The CDR3 extends over 16 amino acids. Germline V gene sequence: CDR1 SGDLS, CDR2 YYNGEE.

At least ten counts were recorded for this clonotype. J is TRBJ2-7 and V is TRBV12-3 or TRBV12-4; 8 bases line up with TRBD1. Trimming cost V 0 bases and J 7 bases; bases outside gene matches: 5. The CDR3 length is 14 residues. CDR3: CASSLAQGVGEQYF. The CDR3 DNA reads as TGTGCCAGCAGTTTAGCACAGGGGGTAGGGGAGCAGTACTTC.

In its sample, this clonotype was seen once. The chain employs TRBV12-3 or TRBV12-4 and TRBJ1-1; D is unclear. Trimming cost V 2 bases and J 7 bases, with 8 bases left between them. The CDR3 totals 12 residues. Written as DNA, the CDR3 is TGTGCCAGCAGTTTAAGCAGGAGTGAAGCTTTCTTT. It specifies CASSLSRSEAFF.

The gene calls are TRBV10-3 and TRBJ2-2; D tentatively fits TRBD1 or TRBD2 (5 bases each). Deletions cut 4 bases from V and 12 bases from J, with 24 bases between. CDR3 length equals 16 residues. Germline-derived CDR1 and CDR2 are ENHRY and SYGVKD. The chain's CDR3 is CAISGSIRVGAGKLFF. Here the CDR3 DNA reads TGTGCCATCAGTGGGTCGATTAGGGTCGGGGCTGGGAAGCTGTTTTTT.

DNA for the CDR3: TGCAGTGCTAGCCAACAGCAAGTCGCGAACACTGAAGCTTTCTTT. Encoded protein: CSASQQQVANTEAFF. The V call is TRBV20-1, the J call TRBJ1-1; D gene unclear. The CDR3 runs 15 residues. V dropped 3 bases and J dropped 1 base, with 15 bases sitting between them. Germline-derived CDR1 and CDR2 are DFQATT and SNEGSKA (reference sequence).

This clonotype was observed at least ten times. The rearrangement links TRBV28 to TRBJ2-7; D is possibly TRBD1 (6 bases). The CDR3 loop spans 12 amino acids. Deletions cut 2 bases from V and 12 bases from J, with 14 bases between. CDR1 and CDR2 from the germline V gene are MDHEN and SYDVKM. The CDR3: CASSLVQGRRYF. For the CDR3, the DNA is TGTGCCAGCAGTTTAGTACAGGGCAGGAGGTACTTC.

This clonotype was observed many times. J is TRBJ1-6 and V is TRBV20-1, with D unresolved. The germline CDR1 and CDR2 sequences are DFQATT and SNEGSKA (reference sequence). The CDR3 runs 15 residues. The V end was cut by 0 bases, the J end by 0 bases, with 6 bases between. This CDR3 is CSARDGSSYNSPLHF. CDR3 sequence (DNA): TGCAGTGCTAGAGACGGAAGCTCCTATAATTCACCCCTCCACTTT.

The gene calls are TRBV15 and TRBJ2-7, with 16 bases identical to TRBD2. This CDR3 is 19 amino acids long. Germline assignment: CDR1 LNHNV and CDR2 YYDKDF (reference sequence). V lost 0 bases to trimming and J lost 7 bases; unmatched junction nucleotides: 12. The DNA of the CDR3 is TGTGCCACCAGCAGAGAGGGACTAGCGGGGGGGAATCCTACGTTTGAGCAGTACTTC. Translating gives CATSREGLAGGNPTFEQYF.

The CDR3 reads CASSEGQTSDTEAFF. Written as DNA, the CDR3 is TGTGCCAGTAGTGAGGGACAGACCTCGGACACTGAAGCTTTCTTT. The chain carries TRBV19 and TRBJ1-1; TRBD1 matches at 7 bases. Germline values: CDR1 LNHDA, CDR2 SQIVND (reference sequence). Unmatched junction bases numbered 9, after V lost 5 bases and J lost 3 bases. The CDR3 is 15 residues long.

On this clonotype: One base away lies a much larger clone, so this may be a sequencing read error. The chain carries TRBV5-6 and TRBJ2-7, with 11 bases lining up with TRBD1. This CDR3 comprises 16 residues. Germline values: CDR1 SGHDT, CDR2 YYEEEE. CDR3 residues: CANSRIGTGGLGEQYF. In DNA form, the CDR3 reads TGTGCCAACAGCCGAATTGGGACAGGGGGTTTGGGGGAGCAGTACTTC.

This clonotype showed up many times. The V and J genes are TRBV27 and TRBJ1-2; D perhaps matches TRBD1 (5 bases). Between the trimmed V and J ends, which lost 5 bases and 2 bases, there was a span of 12 bases. The CDR3 sequence is 14 residues long. Germline values: CDR1 MNHEY, CDR2 SMNVEV (reference sequence). DNA of the CDR3: TGTGCCAGCAGTCCCCGGGGCAGCAACTATGGCTACACCTTC. It specifies CASSPRGSNYGYTF.

This clonotype was seen only a few times. V and J are TRBV29-1 and TRBJ1-2, with TRBD1 as a possible D gene (5 bases). CDR3 size: 14 residues. Germline V CDR1 and CDR2: SQVTM, ANQGSEA. The V gene lost 2 bases and the J gene lost 3 bases, with 13 bases spanning the gap. The CDR3 spells CSVEHRDGDYGYTF. CDR3 DNA sequence: TGCAGCGTTGAACACCGGGACGGGGACTATGGCTACACCTTC.

This clonotype was recorded once. The chain joins TRBV20-1 to TRBJ1-1; a weak D match, TRBD1 (5 bases). Per germline, CDR1 DFQATT and CDR2 SNEGSKA (reference sequence). Trimming took off 2 bases at V and 13 bases at J, with 11 bases between the two ends. The CDR3 sequence is 10 residues long. CDR3 nucleotide sequence: TGCAGTGCTAGACCACTGAGGGGTTTCTTT. Its protein is CSARPLRGFF.

This clonotype was picked up many times. The junction and the germline gene differ at one end; a read error may be behind it. DNA for the CDR3: TGTGCTAGCAGCTTAGCGCGGACAGGCAATGAGCAGTTCTTC. Translation gives CASSLARTGNEQFF. The chain links TRBV7-7 to TRBJ2-1, with TRBD1 identical over 7 bases. CDR3 length: 14 amino acids. Germline V gene sequence: CDR1 SSHAT, CDR2 FNYEAQ (reference sequence).

This clonotype was seen repeatedly, ten times or more. The rearrangement joins TRBV20-1 to TRBJ1-5, with a weak D call TRBD1 (6 bases). This CDR3 region has 15 residues. Trimming cost V 0 bases and J 6 bases, with 15 bases left between them. The germline CDR1 and CDR2 sequences are DFQATT and SNEGSKA (reference sequence). Here the CDR3 DNA reads TGCAGTGCTAGAGATCGCGGGAAAGGGGGTCAGCCCCAGCATTTT. This translates into CSARDRGKGGQPQHF.

This clonotype was seen at least ten times. This chain connects TRBV7-9 to TRBJ2-1; D may be TRBD2 (5 bases). V lost 5 bases and J lost 6, with 11 bases in between. The CDR3 is 13 residues long. Germline CDR1 SEHNR, CDR2 FQNEAQ (reference sequence). For the CDR3, the DNA is TGTGCCAGCAGCCCTAGAGGAGGCAATGAGCAGTTCTTC. It is translated as CASSPRGGNEQFF.

The V call is TRBV5-8, the J call TRBJ2-7, with D maybe TRBD2 (6 bases). CDR1 and CDR2 from the germline V gene are SGHTS and YDEGEE. Trimming removed 1 base at V and 8 bases at J, with 10 bases between. There are 12 residues in the CDR3. The CDR3 nucleotides are TGTGCCAGCAGCTTGACGGGAGTCCAGCAGTACTTC. It encodes CASSLTGVQQYF.

The CDR3 sequence: CSVIWRNTGELFF. CDR3 sequence (DNA): TGCAGCGTTATATGGCGGAACACCGGGGAGCTGTTTTTT. The chain recombines TRBV29-1 with TRBJ2-2; D gene ambiguous. The germline CDR1 and CDR2 sequences are SQVTM and ANQGSEA. The CDR3 is 13 amino acids. V was clipped by 5 bases and J by 1 base, with 8 bases between them.

This clonotype was seen many times. The chain combines TRBV20-1 with TRBJ1-5; no firm D call. This CDR3 has 15 residues. V shed 3 bases and J shed 0 bases, with 12 bases lying between them. Germline CDR1 and CDR2: DFQATT and SNEGSKA (reference sequence). CDR3 DNA sequence: TGCAGTGCTAGTCACGGAATATATAGCAATCAGCCCCAGCATTTT. This sequence encodes CSASHGIYSNQPQHF.